One sample yielded the 27 T cell receptor beta chains listed below, sequenced in a study of control samples from healthy donors and cancer patients. Generated by immunoSEQ multiplex PCR, the TCRdb table keeps only in-frame clones and is missing some. The sample has 96,000 or so clones, over 90% seen once; the top ten hold 8%. What was sequenced was blood. The receptor source for this set is a man younger than 35 in good health.

The chain recombines TRBV13 with TRBJ1-4; 7 nucleotides align to TRBD1. The V segment lost 6 bases and the J segment 6 bases; nucleotides outside the gene matches: 10. The CDR3 loop spans 15 amino acids. CDR1 PRHDT and CDR2 FYEKMQ come from the germline V gene (reference sequence). CDR3 region: CASRVRTGRYEKLFF. The CDR3 nucleotides read TGTGCCAGCAGGGTCCGGACAGGCCGTTATGAAAAACTGTTTTTT.

V gene TRBV12-3 or TRBV12-4 combines with J gene TRBJ1-5; perhaps TRBD1 as D (6 bases). Trimming left V 2 bases short and J 6 bases short, with 8 bases between. This CDR3 comprises 13 residues. CDR3 in DNA: TGTGCCAGCAGTTTAAAGGGGGGTCAGCCCCAGCATTTT. The encoded protein is CASSLKGGQPQHF.

The chain recombines TRBV2 with TRBJ2-2, with 7 bases fitting TRBD2. The V segment lost 3 bases and the J segment 6 bases; nucleotides outside the gene matches: 7. The CDR3 length is 15 residues. Germline V gives CDR1 SNHLY, CDR2 FYNNEI. CDR3 in amino acids: CASSDGGGFAGELFF. CDR3 sequence (DNA): TGTGCCAGCAGTGACGGCGGGGGTTTCGCCGGGGAGCTGTTTTTT.

This clone was recorded only once. The V gene is TRBV5-1, the J gene TRBJ2-5; 9 positions agree with TRBD1. The germline CDR1 and CDR2 sequences are SGHRS and YFSETQ. This CDR3 comprises 15 residues. Trimming took 5 bases from V and 3 from J; bases not matched to a gene: 8. The DNA for the CDR3 is TGCGCCAGCAGGCTCACAGGGGGCAACGAAGAGACCCAGTACTTC. Translated, it gives CASRLTGGNEETQYF.

This clone has a handful of counts. This rearrangement joins TRBV4-2 to TRBJ2-1; no clear D. This CDR3 is 17 amino acids long. The germline gives CDR1 LGHNA, CDR2 YNFKEQ. V was pared by 0 bases and J by 0 bases, with 12 bases between. CDR3 coding DNA: TGTGCCAGCAGCCAAGAATCGTTGTTCAGCTCCTACAATGAGCAGTTCTTC. Protein: CASSQESLFSSYNEQFF.

The chain is built from TRBV27 and TRBJ2-7; TRBD1 matches at 11 bases. With 4 bases clipped from V and 6 bases from J, the junction kept 26 bases outside the gene matches. This CDR3 spans 21 amino acids. CDR1 is MNHEY and CDR2 is SMNVEV in the germline V gene (reference sequence). CDR3 sequence reads: CASSSQPPGQGVPPSLLEQYF. For the CDR3, the DNA is TGTGCCAGCAGTTCCCAACCCCCGGGACAGGGGGTCCCCCCGTCCCTCCTCGAGCAGTACTTC.

The genes are TRBV14 and TRBJ2-7; D call uncertain. V was shortened by 1 base and J by 4 bases, with 14 bases between the two germline ends. Germline V gene data show CDR1 as SGHDN and CDR2 as FVKESK. The CDR3 has 15 amino acids. Here the CDR3 DNA reads TGTGCCAGCAGCCAAGGATCGGCAGGAAGTTACGAGCAGTACTTC. Its protein product is CASSQGSAGSYEQYF.

The V gene is TRBV5-1, the J gene TRBJ1-2, with D possibly being TRBD1 (6 bases). Trimming removed 2 bases at V and 3 bases at J, with 14 bases between. CDR1 is SGHRS, CDR2 YFSETQ, per germline. There are 15 residues in the CDR3. CDR3 nucleotide sequence: TGCGCCAGCAGCTTTGACACGACAGGCGACTATGGCTACACCTTC. This gives the protein CASSFDTTGDYGYTF.

J is TRBJ1-1 and V is TRBV30; D remains ambiguous. The V end lost 2 bases, the J end lost 1 base, and 8 bases lay between the germline ends. Germline loops: CDR1 GTSNPN, CDR2 SVGIG (reference sequence). CDR3 length: 13 amino acids. The CDR3 DNA sequence: TGTGCCTGGAGTACTTCGTCGAACACTGAAGCTTTCTTT. This codes for CAWSTSSNTEAFF.

This chain uses TRBV5-4 with TRBJ1-2, with no clear D. Trimming took 1 base from V and 4 from J, leaving 11 bases between them. CDR1 and CDR2 from the germline V gene are SGHNT and YYREEE (reference sequence). The CDR3 length is 14 residues. The CDR3 DNA sequence: TGTGCCAGCAGCTTGAGCCCCGGAGCCTATGGCTACACCTTC. Its translation is CASSLSPGAYGYTF.

The chain employs TRBV20-1 and TRBJ1-6; the D is unclear. V was pared by 3 bases and J by 9 bases, with 15 bases between. The V gene's germline CDR1 is DFQATT and CDR2 SNEGSKA (reference sequence). There are 14 residues in the CDR3. CDR3 coding DNA: TGCAGTGCTAGTAAAGAAGTTACTGGTTCACCCCTCCACTTT. This translates into CSASKEVTGSPLHF.

The V gene is TRBV30, the J gene TRBJ2-1, with TRBD1 matching 7 bases. Germline V lookup: CDR1 GTSNPN, CDR2 SVGIG (reference sequence). V lost 4 bases to trimming and J lost 0 bases; unmatched junction nucleotides: 12. CDR3 length equals 17 residues. In nucleotides, the CDR3 is TGTGCCTGGAACCTGGACAGGTCCTCTAGCTCCTACAATGAGCAGTTCTTC. Residues: CAWNLDRSSSSYNEQFF.

This chain links TRBV30 with TRBJ1-2, with D possibly TRBD1 on 5 matching bases. This CDR3 region has 20 residues. Germline CDR1 and CDR2: GTSNPN and SVGIG (reference sequence). Trimming removed 1 base at V and 0 bases at J, with 27 bases between. The DNA for the CDR3 is TGTGCCTGGAGTGCCGACACTTTTTTCGGGGACTGGTCGACTAACTATGGCTACACCTTC. Amino acid sequence: CAWSADTFFGDWSTNYGYTF. The whole variable domain, filled in from reference TRBV30 and TRBJ1-2, reads SQTIHQWPATLVQPVGSPLSLECTVEGTSNPNLYWYRQAAGRGLQLLFYSVGIGQISSEVPQNLSASRPQDRQFILSSKKLLLSDSGFYLCAWSADTFFGDWSTNYGYTFGSGTRLTVV.

As regards this clone: The sample has other DNA sequences that encode this CDR3 too. The genes are TRBV11-2 and TRBJ2-2; D not certain. The germline gives CDR1 SGHAT, CDR2 FQNNGV. This CDR3 is built from 11 residues. Trimming took off 3 bases at V and 6 bases at J, with 2 bases between the two ends. The CDR3 bases are TGTGCCAGCAGCTTCGCCGGGGAGCTGTTTTTT. It is translated as CASSFAGELFF.

The chain is built from TRBV7-2 and TRBJ1-3; no reliable D call. From germline, CDR1 is SGHTA and CDR2 FQGNSA. Trimming removed 6 bases from V and 0 bases from J, with 12 bases in between. The CDR3 runs 15 residues. CDR3 sequence (DNA): TGTGCCAGCAGTCCCCGACTCGGCTCTGGAAACACCATATATTTT. This gives the protein CASSPRLGSGNTIYF.

This clone was recorded only once. This rearrangement joins TRBV25-1 to TRBJ2-7, with D maybe TRBD2 (5 bases). The V end lost 3 bases, the J end lost 6 bases, and 15 bases lay between the germline ends. There are 14 residues in the CDR3. Germline V gene sequence: CDR1 MGHDK, CDR2 SYGVNS. The DNA of the CDR3 is TGTGCCAGCAGTGATAAAGAGGGAGAAAGCGAGCAGTACTTC. Protein product: CASSDKEGESEQYF.

This chain uses TRBV16 with TRBJ2-3; TRBD1 agrees at 10 bases. The CDR3 has 17 residues. Germline V gene lookup returns CDR1 KGHSY and CDR2 FQNENV. Trimming took 2 bases from V and 3 from J; bases not matched to a gene: 8. The CDR3 DNA reads TGTGCCAGCAGCCAAACCCGGGACAGGGGAGTGACAGATACGCAGTATTTT. It yields the protein CASSQTRDRGVTDTQYF.

The rearrangement links TRBV30 to TRBJ2-7; D is ambiguous. The CDR3 consists of 12 residues. Germline lookup yields CDR1 GTSNPN and CDR2 SVGIG (reference sequence). V was pared by 4 bases and J by 0 bases, with 7 bases between. CDR3 region: CAWMEDSYEQYF. CDR3 DNA: TGTGCCTGGATGGAAGACTCCTACGAGCAGTACTTC.

This clone was observed a few times. V gene TRBV25-1 combines with J gene TRBJ1-1; D is possibly TRBD1 (6 bases). CDR3 size: 17 residues. V lost 4 bases and J lost 1, with 19 bases in between. From germline, CDR1 is MGHDK and CDR2 SYGVNS. CDR3 DNA sequence: TGTGCCAGCAGTGCCCAAACAGGGAGGGAGGCGAACACTGAAGCTTTCTTT. Encoded protein: CASSAQTGREANTEAFF. The full variable domain, completed using reference TRBV25-1 and TRBJ1-1, is EADIYQTPRYLVIGTGKKITLECSQTMGHDKMYWYQQDPGMELHLIHYSYGVNSTEKGDLSSESTVSRIRTEHFPLTLESARPSHTSQYLCASSAQTGREANTEAFFGQGTRLTVV.

The rearrangement joins TRBV4-1 to TRBJ2-5; TRBD1 agrees at 7 bases. Germline V lookup: CDR1 MGHRA, CDR2 YSYEKL. J was trimmed by 5 bases and V by 1 base; bases with no gene match: 10. The CDR3 length is 16 residues. The CDR3 DNA follows: TGCGCCAGCAGCCAAGCCAAGGACAGGCCTTGGGAGACCCAGTACTTC. It codes for CASSQAKDRPWETQYF.

The gene calls are TRBV7-8 and TRBJ1-5; TRBD1 is a possible D gene (6 bases). CDR1 SGHVS and CDR2 FQNEAQ come from the germline V gene. V dropped 3 bases and J dropped 4 bases, with 13 bases sitting between them. The length of the CDR3 is 15 residues. DNA of the CDR3: TGTGCCAGCAGCTTGCGGACAGACTCTAATCAGCCCCAGCATTTT. It translates to CASSLRTDSNQPQHF.

The count of this clone is one. The V and J genes are TRBV10-2 and TRBJ1-4, with D possibly matching TRBD1 (5 bases). Germline loops: CDR1 WSHSY, CDR2 SAAADI. V dropped 4 bases and J dropped 4 bases, with 7 bases sitting between them. CDR3 length: 13 amino acids. DNA of the CDR3: TGCGCCAGCAGTGGGGGCTTTAATGAAAAACTGTTTTTT. Its translation is CASSGGFNEKLFF.

This chain connects TRBV6-1 to TRBJ2-7, with D possibly TRBD2 on 5 matching bases. Trimming stripped 4 bases from V and 0 bases from J, with 16 bases between. The CDR3 has 16 amino acids. Germline V gene lookup returns CDR1 MNHNS and CDR2 SASEGT. This CDR3 reads CASSVSGVLSSYEQYF. CDR3 coding DNA: TGTGCCAGCAGTGTATCCGGGGTCCTCAGCTCCTACGAGCAGTACTTC.

This chain joins TRBV5-4 and TRBJ2-1; TRBD2 matches at 10 bases. The germline CDR1 and CDR2 sequences are SGHNT and YYREEE (reference sequence). There are 16 residues in the CDR3. V was clipped by 3 bases and J by 9 bases; unmatched bases: 12. DNA of the CDR3: TGTGCCAGCAGCTCGAAACTAGCGGGAAATGGTGGTGAGCAGTTCTTC. It yields the protein CASSSKLAGNGGEQFF.

The chain carries TRBV13 and TRBJ1-1; 7 positions match TRBD1. The CDR3 loop spans 13 amino acids. Germline V gene sequence: CDR1 PRHDT, CDR2 FYEKMQ (reference sequence). J lost 7 bases, V lost 5 bases, and 7 bases had no gene match. Here the CDR3 reads CASSVDREGEAFF. CDR3 DNA: TGTGCCAGCAGCGTTGACAGGGAAGGTGAAGCTTTCTTT.

The chain is built from TRBV6-5 and TRBJ2-1, with 7 bases identical to TRBD2. J gave up 0 bases and V 0 bases, and 2 bases lay outside the gene matches. Germline values: CDR1 MNHEY, CDR2 SVGAGI. The CDR3 sequence is 16 residues long. CDR3 nucleotide sequence: TGTGCCAGCAGTTACTCCTCGGGGGGCTCCTACAATGAGCAGTTCTTC. Encoded protein: CASSYSSGGSYNEQFF.

The chain carries TRBV25-1 and TRBJ1-1; unclear D gene. V was trimmed by 5 bases and J by 4 bases, leaving 14 bases between them. The V gene's germline CDR1 is MGHDK and CDR2 SYGVNS. The CDR3 totals 14 residues. The DNA of the CDR3 is TGTGCCAGCAGTACGCGGACGAGTCGCACTGAAGCTTTCTTT. This codes for CASSTRTSRTEAFF.